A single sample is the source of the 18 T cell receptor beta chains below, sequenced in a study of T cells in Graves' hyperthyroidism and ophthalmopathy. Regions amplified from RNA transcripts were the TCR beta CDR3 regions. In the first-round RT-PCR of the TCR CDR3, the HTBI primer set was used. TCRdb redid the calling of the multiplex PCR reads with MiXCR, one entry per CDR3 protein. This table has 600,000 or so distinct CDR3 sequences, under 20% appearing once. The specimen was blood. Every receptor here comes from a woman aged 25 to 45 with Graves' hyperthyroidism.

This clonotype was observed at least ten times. CDR3 protein: CASSERGTAYNEQFF. CDR3 coding DNA: TGCGCCAGCAGTGAGAGGGGCACAGCCTACAATGAGCAGTTCTTC. The rearrangement uses TRBV10-1 and TRBJ2-1; possible D gene TRBD1, 5 bases. The CDR3 is made up of 15 amino acids. Germline CDR1 WNHNN, CDR2 SYGVQD (reference sequence). V dropped 2 bases and J dropped 2 bases, with 10 bases sitting between them.

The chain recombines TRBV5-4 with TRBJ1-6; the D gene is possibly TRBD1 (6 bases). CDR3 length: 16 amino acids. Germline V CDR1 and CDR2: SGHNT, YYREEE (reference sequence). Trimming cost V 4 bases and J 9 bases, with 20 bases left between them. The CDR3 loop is CASSGGFRGAGSPLHF. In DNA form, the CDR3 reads TGTGCCAGCAGCGGGGGGTTCCGGGGGGCAGGTTCACCCCTCCACTTT.

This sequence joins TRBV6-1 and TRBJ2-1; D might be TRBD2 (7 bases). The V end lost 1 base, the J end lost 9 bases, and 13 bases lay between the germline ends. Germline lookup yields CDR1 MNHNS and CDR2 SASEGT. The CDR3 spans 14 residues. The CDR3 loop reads CASSEVGGAGEQFF. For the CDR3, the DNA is TGTGCCAGCAGTGAAGTGGGGGGGGCTGGTGAGCAGTTCTTC.

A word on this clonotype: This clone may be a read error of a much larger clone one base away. CDR3 nucleotides: TGTGCCAGCAGTTACAGGGGGAATGAAAAACTGTTTTTT. This gives the protein CASSYRGNEKLFF. This chain uses TRBV6-9 with TRBJ1-4; 7 nucleotides align to TRBD1. Germline V gene data show CDR1 as MNHGY and CDR2 as SVAAGI. With 3 bases clipped from V and 5 bases from J, the junction kept 0 bases outside the gene matches. CDR3 length equals 13 residues.

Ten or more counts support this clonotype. The CDR3: CASGVPGIEQFF. The CDR3 coding sequence is TGTGCCAGCGGGGTCCCAGGGATTGAGCAGTTCTTC. The chain links TRBV2 to TRBJ2-1, with D maybe TRBD1 (5 bases). Trimming cost V 8 bases and J 9 bases, with 14 bases left between them. This CDR3 is 12 amino acids long. The germline V gene encodes CDR1 SNHLY and CDR2 FYNNEI.

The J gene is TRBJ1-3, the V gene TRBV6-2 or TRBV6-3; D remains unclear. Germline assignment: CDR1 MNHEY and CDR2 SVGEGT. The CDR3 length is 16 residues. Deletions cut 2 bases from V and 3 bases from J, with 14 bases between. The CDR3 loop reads CASSYVVIQDGNTIYF. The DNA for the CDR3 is TGTGCCAGCAGTTACGTGGTGATTCAGGATGGAAACACCATATATTTT.

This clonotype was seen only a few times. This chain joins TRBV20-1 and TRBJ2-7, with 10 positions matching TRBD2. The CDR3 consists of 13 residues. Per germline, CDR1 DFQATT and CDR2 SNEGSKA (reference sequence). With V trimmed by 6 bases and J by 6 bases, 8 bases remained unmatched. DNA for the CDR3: TGCAGTGCACTTGGACTAGCGGCCCTCGAGCAGTACTTC. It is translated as CSALGLAALEQYF.

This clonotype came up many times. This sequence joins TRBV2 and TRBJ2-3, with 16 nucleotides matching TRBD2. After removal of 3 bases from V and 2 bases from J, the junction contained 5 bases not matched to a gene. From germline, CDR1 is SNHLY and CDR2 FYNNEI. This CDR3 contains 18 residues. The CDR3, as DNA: TGTGCCAGCAGTGATGGGACTAGCGGGAGGGCCGCCACAGATACGCAGTATTTT. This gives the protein CASSDGTSGRAATDTQYF. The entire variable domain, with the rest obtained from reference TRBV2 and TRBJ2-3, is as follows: EPEVTQTPSHQVTQMGQEVILRCVPISNHLYFYWYRQILGQKVEFLVSFYNNEISEKSEIFDDQFSVERPDGSNFTLKIRSTKLEDSAMYFCASSDGTSGRAATDTQYFGPGTRLTVL.

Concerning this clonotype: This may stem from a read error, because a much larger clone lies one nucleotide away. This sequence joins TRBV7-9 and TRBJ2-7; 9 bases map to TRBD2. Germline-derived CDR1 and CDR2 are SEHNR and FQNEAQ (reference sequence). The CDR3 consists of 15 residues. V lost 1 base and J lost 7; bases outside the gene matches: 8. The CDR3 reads CASSLGGRARNEQYF. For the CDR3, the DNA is TGTGCCAGCAGCTTAGGCGGGAGGGCCCGCAATGAGCAGTACTTC.

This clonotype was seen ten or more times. In DNA form, the CDR3 reads TGTGCCAGCAGCTCGGGGCTAGCGCGGTACGAGCAGTACTTC. It translates to CASSSGLARYEQYF. The rearrangement joins TRBV11-2 to TRBJ2-7; D might be TRBD2 (6 bases). The CDR3 length is 14 residues. V lost 4 bases and J lost 4, with 14 bases in between. Germline V gives CDR1 SGHAT, CDR2 FQNNGV. Combining the CDR3 with reference TRBV11-2 and TRBJ2-7 gives the whole variable domain EAGVAQSPRYKIIEKRQSVAFWCNPISGHATLYWYQQILGQGPKLLIQFQNNGVVDDSQLPKDRFSAERLKGVDSTLKIQPAKLEDSAVYLCASSSGLARYEQYFGPGTRLTVT.

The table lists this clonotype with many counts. CDR3 amino acids: CASSSINSYGYTF. The CDR3 coding sequence is TGCGCCAGCAGCTCGATTAATAGCTATGGCTACACCTTC. This rearrangement joins TRBV5-1 to TRBJ1-2; D call uncertain. The germline CDR1 and CDR2 sequences are SGHRS and YFSETQ. The CDR3 is made up of 13 amino acids. Trimming left V 3 bases short and J 4 bases short, with 10 bases between. The whole variable domain, filled in from reference TRBV5-1 and TRBJ1-2, reads KAGVTQTPRYLIKTRGQQVTLSCSPISGHRSVSWYQQTPGQGLQFLFEYFSETQRNKGNFPGRFSGRQFSNSRSEMNVSTLELGDSALYLCASSSINSYGYTFGSGTRLTVV.

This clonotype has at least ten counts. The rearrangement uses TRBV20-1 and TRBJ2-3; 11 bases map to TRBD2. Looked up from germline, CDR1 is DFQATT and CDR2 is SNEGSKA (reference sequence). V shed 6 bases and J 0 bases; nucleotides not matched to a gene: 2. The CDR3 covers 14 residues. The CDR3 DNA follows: TGCAGTGCAGTAGCGGGAGGGAGCACAGATACGCAGTATTTT. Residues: CSAVAGGSTDTQYF.

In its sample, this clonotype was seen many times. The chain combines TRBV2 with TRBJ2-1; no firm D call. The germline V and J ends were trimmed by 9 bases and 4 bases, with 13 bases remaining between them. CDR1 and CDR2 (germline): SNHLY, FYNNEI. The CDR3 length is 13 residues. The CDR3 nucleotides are TGTGCCAGTTCCCTTACTTTATACAATGAGCAGTTCTTC. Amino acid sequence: CASSLTLYNEQFF.

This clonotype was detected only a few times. This CDR3 is CASSVEGLANEQFF. The CDR3 DNA sequence: TGTGCCAGCAGCGTAGAGGGTCTGGCAAATGAGCAGTTCTTC. The chain is built from TRBV9 and TRBJ2-1; D gene uncertain. CDR3 length equals 14 residues. CDR1 and CDR2 (germline): SGDLS, YYNGEE. With 0 bases removed from V and 7 bases from J, the gap between germline ends came to 11 bases.

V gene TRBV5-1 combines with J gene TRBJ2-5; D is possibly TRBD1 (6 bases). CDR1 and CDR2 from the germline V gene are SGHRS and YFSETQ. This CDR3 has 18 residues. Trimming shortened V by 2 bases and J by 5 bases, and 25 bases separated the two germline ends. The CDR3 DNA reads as TGCGCCAGCAGCTTTCGTTCCACCGGGACATTATCTGGGGAGACCCAGTACTTC. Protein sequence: CASSFRSTGTLSGETQYF.

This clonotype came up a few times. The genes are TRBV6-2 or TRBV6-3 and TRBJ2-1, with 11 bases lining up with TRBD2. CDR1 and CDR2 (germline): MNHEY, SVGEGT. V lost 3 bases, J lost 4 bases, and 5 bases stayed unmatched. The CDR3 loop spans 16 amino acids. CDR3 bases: TGTGCCAGCAGTTATTTAGCGGGAGGGACATACAATGAGCAGTTCTTC. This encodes CASSYLAGGTYNEQFF.

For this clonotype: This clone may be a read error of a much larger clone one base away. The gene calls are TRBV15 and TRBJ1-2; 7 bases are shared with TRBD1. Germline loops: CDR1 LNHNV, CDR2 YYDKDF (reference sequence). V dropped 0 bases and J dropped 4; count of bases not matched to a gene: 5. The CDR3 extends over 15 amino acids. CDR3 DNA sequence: TGTGCCACCAGCAGAGACTTACAGGGGACCTATGGCTACACCTTC. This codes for CATSRDLQGTYGYTF. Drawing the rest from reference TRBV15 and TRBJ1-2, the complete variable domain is DAMVIQNPRYQVTQFGKPVTLSCSQTLNHNVMYWYQQKSSQAPKLLFHYYDKDFNNEADTPDNFQSRRPNTSFCFLDIRSPGLGDTAMYLCATSRDLQGTYGYTFGSGTRLTVV.

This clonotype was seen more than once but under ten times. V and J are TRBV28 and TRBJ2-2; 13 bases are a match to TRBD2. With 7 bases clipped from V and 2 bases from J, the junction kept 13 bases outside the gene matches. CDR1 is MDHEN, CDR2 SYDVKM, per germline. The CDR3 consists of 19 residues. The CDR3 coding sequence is TGTGCCAGCACCACACCCTCGGGGACTAGCGGGATTAACACCGGGGAGCTGTTTTTT. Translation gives CASTTPSGTSGINTGELFF. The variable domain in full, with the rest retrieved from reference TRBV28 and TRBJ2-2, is DVKVTQSSRYLVKRTGEKVFLECVQDMDHENMFWYRQDPGLGLRLIYFSYDVKMKEKGDIPEGYSVSREKKERFSLILESASTNQTSMYLCASTTPSGTSGINTGELFFGEGSRLTVL.